These 25 T cell receptor beta chains share one sample of origin, sequenced in a study of T-cell reconstitution after alpha-beta-depleted transplantation in children. Library preparation (for TCRbeta) was performed with unique molecular identifiers. TCRdb recomputed calls from the PCR reads with MiXCR, one row per CDR3 protein. This sample carries some 840,000 distinct CDR3 sequences, 16% of them seen once, and the ten largest clones take around 4.5%. The source material was PBMCs, mostly from graft donor cells, sampled 360 days after TCRalphabeta/CD19-depleted stem cell transplant. These receptors came from a male patient aged 10 to 17 who had a stem cell transplant for acute lymphoblastic leukemia, so the T cells may come from the graft donor.

The chain combines TRBV18 with TRBJ2-3, with TRBD2 matching 7 bases. The ends lost 0 bases at V and 0 bases at J; junction bases unmatched: 6. Looked up from germline, CDR1 is KGHSH and CDR2 is LQKENI. The CDR3 is 17 amino acids. Here the CDR3 reads CASSPPGREESTDTQYF. CDR3 in DNA: TGTGCCAGCTCACCACCGGGACGGGAGGAGAGCACAGATACGCAGTATTTT.

J is TRBJ2-5 and V is TRBV9; 7 nucleotides line up with TRBD2. CDR3 length: 15 amino acids. Per the germline V gene, CDR1 is SGDLS and CDR2 is YYNGEE. The trim removed 0 bases at V and 7 bases at J, leaving 9 bases unmatched. CDR3 coding DNA: TGTGCCAGCAGCGTAGGCCCAGCGGGGCTGGCGACCCAGTACTTC. Translating it yields CASSVGPAGLATQYF.

This clonotype was detected only a few times. This rearrangement joins TRBV4-1 to TRBJ2-1, with D uncertain. The CDR3 totals 12 residues. Germline lookup yields CDR1 MGHRA and CDR2 YSYEKL. Trimming stripped 0 bases from V and 10 bases from J, with 7 bases between. CDR3 loop: CASSQDTGEQFF. For the CDR3, the DNA is TGCGCCAGCAGCCAAGATACTGGGGAGCAGTTCTTC.

This clonotype was recorded a few times. The chain uses TRBV20-1 and TRBJ2-7, with D perhaps matching TRBD1 (5 bases). Germline assignment: CDR1 DFQATT and CDR2 SNEGSKA (reference sequence). The CDR3 length is 12 residues. Trimming pared 3 bases from V and 3 bases from J, leaving 9 bases between. As DNA, the CDR3 is TGCAGTGCTAGCGACAGTTTCTACGAGCAGTACTTC. It specifies CSASDSFYEQYF.

The chain combines TRBV7-9 with TRBJ1-1, with unresolved D. V was clipped by 5 bases and J by 0 bases, with 7 bases between them. Germline-derived CDR1 and CDR2 are SEHNR and FQNEAQ (reference sequence). The CDR3 consists of 13 residues. The CDR3 DNA is TGTGCCAGCAGCACGAAACTGAACACTGAAGCTTTCTTT. The encoded protein is CASSTKLNTEAFF.

The sample holds a few counts of this clonotype. V and J are TRBV4-1 and TRBJ1-1; D remains unclear. Trimming cost V 4 bases and J 11 bases, with 14 bases left between them. The V gene's germline CDR1 is MGHRA and CDR2 YSYEKL. The CDR3 sequence is 12 residues long. CDR3 nucleotide sequence: TGCGCCAGCAGCCTAAGTCGGGATCTGGCTTTCTTT. Protein product: CASSLSRDLAFF.

The chain links TRBV4-1 to TRBJ2-7, with D possibly being TRBD2 (5 bases). V lost 1 base and J 2 bases, leaving 9 bases between the germline ends. The CDR3 totals 14 residues. Germline V gene data show CDR1 as MGHRA and CDR2 as YSYEKL. The DNA for the CDR3 is TGCGCCAGCAGCCAAGCTAGCAGAGCCTACGAGCAGTACTTC. It codes for CASSQASRAYEQYF.

This clonotype was seen more than once but under ten times. The genes are TRBV15 and TRBJ2-1, with 10 bases fitting TRBD2. V dropped 0 bases and J dropped 9; count of bases not matched to a gene: 8. CDR3 length equals 16 residues. The germline V gene has CDR1 LNHNV and CDR2 YYDKDF (reference sequence). The CDR3 coding sequence is TGTGCCACCAGCAGAGATTCTCGTCTAGCGGGAGTTGAGCAGTTCTTC. Translated: CATSRDSRLAGVEQFF.

This clonotype was detected a few times. The CDR3 nucleotides read TGTGCCAGCAGCTTAATCCGTTGGCAGTTCTTC. Translation: CASSLIRWQFF. The chain employs TRBV7-9 and TRBJ2-1, with D unclear. Looked up from germline, CDR1 is SEHNR and CDR2 is FQNEAQ (reference sequence). The CDR3 is 11 residues long. V dropped 2 bases and J dropped 12 bases, with 8 bases sitting between them.

This clonotype was detected a few times. This chain links TRBV9 with TRBJ1-3; D possibly corresponds to TRBD1 (5 bases). Per the germline V gene, CDR1 is SGDLS and CDR2 is YYNGEE. The CDR3 totals 16 residues. Trimming pared 6 bases from V and 2 bases from J, leaving 18 bases between. The CDR3 nucleotides are TGTGCCAGCACCGCTTCCAGGGACGGGACTGGAAACACCATATATTTT. The encoded protein is CASTASRDGTGNTIYF.

This clonotype was observed a handful of times. The rearrangement links TRBV9 to TRBJ2-7, with 10 positions matching TRBD2. The CDR3 contains 16 residues. After removal of 0 bases from V and 12 bases from J, the junction contained 15 bases not matched to a gene. The germline V gene has CDR1 SGDLS and CDR2 YYNGEE. CDR3: CASSVEAGLAGANRYF. CDR3 bases: TGTGCCAGCAGCGTAGAGGCCGGGCTAGCGGGAGCTAATCGGTACTTC.

This clonotype has only a few counts. This chain links TRBV6-1 with TRBJ2-3, with D unresolved. V was trimmed by 1 base and J by 4 bases, leaving 9 bases between them. Germline values: CDR1 MNHNS, CDR2 SASEGT. This CDR3 has 14 residues. CDR3 bases: TGTGCCAGCAGTGAAGGGTTGGCAGCAGATACGCAGTATTTT. It translates to CASSEGLAADTQYF.

This clonotype has just a few counts. The chain combines TRBV3-1 with TRBJ2-1; 11 positions match TRBD2. Germline CDR1 reads LGHDT; CDR2 reads YNNKEL (reference sequence). Trimming at V came to 1 base and at J to 10 bases, leaving 15 bases not matched to a gene. CDR3 size: 18 residues. CDR3 sequence (DNA): TGTGCCAGCAGCCAAGTAATGAGTAGCGGGAGGGCAAGTGGCGAGCAGTTCTTC. Translating gives CASSQVMSSGRASGEQFF.

A word on this clonotype: A read error is possible here, since a much larger clone lies one base away. The rearrangement uses TRBV10-3 and TRBJ2-5; possible D gene TRBD1, 5 bases. Trimming stripped 9 bases from V and 8 bases from J, with 16 bases between. This CDR3 has 12 amino acids. Per the germline V gene, CDR1 is ENHRY and CDR2 is SYGVKD. Here the CDR3 DNA reads TGTGCCATAAGCAGGGTTTTAGATACCCAGTACTTC. Translating gives CAISRVLDTQYF.

This clonotype has a handful of counts. The chain has TRBV12-3 or TRBV12-4 and TRBJ1-1, with D tentatively TRBD1 (5 bases). This CDR3 comprises 14 residues. V dropped 8 bases and J dropped 0 bases, with 13 bases sitting between them. The CDR3 DNA reads as TGTGCCAGCGGTCAGGGAGTTTTGAACACTGAAGCTTTCTTT. Encoded protein: CASGQGVLNTEAFF.

This clonotype was seen once. This chain connects TRBV3-1 to TRBJ1-6; 9 bases match TRBD1. V shed 4 bases and J 9 bases; nucleotides not matched to a gene: 16. The CDR3 covers 18 residues. Germline CDR1 and CDR2: LGHDT and YNNKEL (reference sequence). The CDR3 loop reads CASSLVQGAWAKGSPLHF. CDR3 in DNA: TGTGCCAGCAGCCTAGTACAGGGGGCTTGGGCAAAAGGTTCACCCCTCCACTTT.

This clonotype appeared a few times. This chain links TRBV5-1 with TRBJ2-5; D is unresolved. The V gene's germline CDR1 is SGHRS and CDR2 YFSETQ. This CDR3 comprises 14 residues. The V gene lost 2 bases and the J gene lost 2 bases, with 10 bases spanning the gap. CDR3 sequence: CASSFGLPQETQYF. The CDR3, as DNA: TGCGCCAGCAGCTTTGGGCTCCCACAAGAGACCCAGTACTTC.

V is TRBV7-9 and J is TRBJ2-7, with 8 bases fitting TRBD1. There are 15 residues in the CDR3. Per germline, CDR1 SEHNR and CDR2 FQNEAQ (reference sequence). Trimming at V came to 5 bases and at J to 5 bases, leaving 11 bases not matched to a gene. The DNA of the CDR3 is TGTGCCAGCAGCCCTACTGACAGGGGCAAGGACGAGCAGTACTTC. Residues: CASSPTDRGKDEQYF.

This clonotype was seen a few times. The chain couples TRBV7-9 to TRBJ1-4; D uncertain. CDR3 length equals 13 residues. V gave up 6 bases and J gave up 5 bases, with 10 bases separating them. Germline V CDR1 and CDR2: SEHNR, FQNEAQ (reference sequence). The DNA for the CDR3 is TGTGCCAGCAGGCCGGGTTGGAATGAAAAACTGTTTTTT. Translated, it gives CASRPGWNEKLFF.

The rearrangement uses TRBV7-6 and TRBJ2-1; D may be TRBD1 (5 bases). Germline lookup yields CDR1 SGHVS and CDR2 FNYEAQ. V lost 4 bases and J lost 9, with 19 bases in between. CDR3 length: 15 residues. The CDR3 sequence is CASSSESPSRGEQFF. The CDR3 DNA reads TGTGCCAGCAGCTCGGAGTCCCCCTCAAGGGGTGAGCAGTTCTTC.

This clonotype was seen a few times. The chain couples TRBV10-3 to TRBJ2-3; no reliable D call. CDR1 and CDR2 (germline): ENHRY, SYGVKD. The CDR3 has 13 amino acids. The V gene lost 2 bases and the J gene lost 6 bases, with 9 bases spanning the gap. CDR3 sequence reads: CAISEPIGDTQYF. In DNA form, the CDR3 reads TGTGCCATCAGTGAGCCCATTGGGGATACGCAGTATTTT.

This clonotype has more than one count but fewer than ten. The chain is built from TRBV11-2 and TRBJ1-2; 7 bases line up with TRBD1. Germline V CDR1 and CDR2: SGHAT, FQNNGV. The CDR3 is 14 residues long. V dropped 4 bases and J dropped 4; count of bases not matched to a gene: 6. The CDR3 is CASSSKQGPYGYTF. The CDR3 DNA is TGTGCCAGCAGCTCGAAACAGGGGCCCTATGGCTACACCTTC.

This clonotype was observed at least ten times. The V and J genes are TRBV20-1 and TRBJ2-7; D assignment may be TRBD1 or TRBD2 (5 bases each). Deletions cut 6 bases from V and 2 bases from J, with 17 bases between. CDR3 size: 14 residues. CDR1 and CDR2 (germline): DFQATT, SNEGSKA (reference sequence). CDR3: CSAFPGPLAYEQYF. The CDR3 bases are TGCAGTGCCTTCCCGGGACCGCTGGCCTACGAGCAGTACTTC.

The J gene is TRBJ1-5, the V gene TRBV27; unclear D gene. The CDR3 loop spans 12 amino acids. Germline V lookup: CDR1 MNHEY, CDR2 SMNVEV (reference sequence). V was clipped by 9 bases and J by 9 bases, with 15 bases between them. The CDR3, as DNA: TGTGCCAGAAACGGAACGAGCGGGCCCCAGCATTTT. Encoded protein: CARNGTSGPQHF.

This chain uses TRBV6-1 with TRBJ2-3; tentatively, D is TRBD2 (6 bases). Looked up from germline, CDR1 is MNHNS and CDR2 is SASEGT. This CDR3 contains 16 residues. Trimming removed 6 bases from V and 4 bases from J, with 20 bases in between. The CDR3 is CASSSYGRVAPDTQYF. Written as DNA, the CDR3 is TGTGCCAGCAGCTCCTACGGGAGAGTCGCCCCAGATACGCAGTATTTT.